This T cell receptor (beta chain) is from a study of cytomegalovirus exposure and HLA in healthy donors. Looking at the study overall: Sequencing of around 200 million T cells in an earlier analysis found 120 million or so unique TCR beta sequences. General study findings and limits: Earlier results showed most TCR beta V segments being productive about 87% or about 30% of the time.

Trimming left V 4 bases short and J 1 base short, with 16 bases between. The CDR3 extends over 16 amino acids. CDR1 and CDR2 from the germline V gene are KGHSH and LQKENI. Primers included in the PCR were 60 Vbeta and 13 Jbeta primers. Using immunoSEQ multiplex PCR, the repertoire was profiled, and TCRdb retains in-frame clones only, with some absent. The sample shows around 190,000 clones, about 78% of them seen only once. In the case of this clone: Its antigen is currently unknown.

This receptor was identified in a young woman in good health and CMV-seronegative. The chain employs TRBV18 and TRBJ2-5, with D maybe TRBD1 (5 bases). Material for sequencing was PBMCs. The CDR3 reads CASSLSIKGPQETQYF. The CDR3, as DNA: TGTGCCAGCTCACTATCAATCAAGGGGCCCCAAGAGACCCAGTACTTC.